This T cell receptor (beta chain) was captured in a study of blood T cell repertoires in COVID-19. Study background: Spain, Italy and the United States supplied samples that represented acute and convalescent COVID-19. T cells, B-cell-depleted T cells, or PBMCs supplied cDNA or gDNA.

In the study's own analysis: Counts of nucleated cells, estimated from reference gene primer amplification, were obtained. TCRdb's table, derived via immunoSEQ multiplex PCR, lists solely in-frame clones and lacks some. That table furnishes V, J and clone size, whereas the DNA furnished D and trimming. In the table there are about 81,000 clones, around 91% of which are singletons. The sample comprised peripheral blood. This TCR derives from a woman aged 50 to 65 in a cohort sampled during active COVID-19.

The CDR3 spells CASSLWGGGELFF. CDR3 in DNA: TGCGCCAGCAGCTTGTGGGGCGGCGGGGAGCTGTTTTTT. The J gene is TRBJ2-2, the V gene TRBV5-1; D is perhaps TRBD1 (5 bases). Germline CDR1 SGHRS, CDR2 YFSETQ. The CDR3 runs 13 residues. Trimming cost V 1 base and J 7 bases, with 8 bases left between them.